Listed below are T cell receptor beta chains from one sample, sequenced in a study of cytomegalovirus exposure and HLA in healthy donors. Data came from immunoSEQ multiplex PCR; TCRdb stores just in-frame clones and leaves some out. In the table there are 160,000 or so clones, 82% of which are singletons. Source material: PBMCs. The receptors originated from a woman in her forties or fifties in good health and CMV-seropositive. CDR3s include the opening cysteine and the closing phenylalanine or tryptophan. D genes are given only for firm matches. Size is omitted from some rows. Given values are once, few, many or a class for expanded clones.

>.|.|TRBJ2-7|TRBV13
CASSLGPTGPYEQYF
TGTGCCAGCAGCTTAGGCCCGACAGGTCCCTACGAGCAGTACTTC
>once|TRBD1|TRBJ1-6|TRBV19
CASSIYSGQGEAPLHF
TGTGCCAGTAGTATTTACAGTGGGCAGGGGGAGGCACCCCTCCACTTT
>.|.|TRBJ2-6|TRBV6-1
CASSSGSGANVLTF
TGTGCCAGCAGTTCGGGTTCTGGGGCCAACGTCCTGACTTTC
>.|TRBD1|TRBJ2-7|TRBV7-9
CASSLDSPRTGSYEQYF
TGTGCCAGCAGCTTAGATAGCCCTCGGACAGGGAGCTACGAGCAGTACTTC
>once|TRBD2|TRBJ2-5|TRBV6-5
CASSRGTSGQETQYF
TGTGCCAGCAGTCGTGGGACTAGCGGACAAGAGACCCAGTACTTC
>.|TRBD1|TRBJ2-3|TRBV12-5
CASGLGQGADTQYF
TGTGCTAGTGGTTTGGGACAGGGGGCCGATACGCAGTATTTT
>.|TRBD1|TRBJ2-2|TRBV7-9
CASRLTNPGTGWFTGELFF
TGTGCCAGCAGACTTACCAATCCGGGGACAGGATGGTTCACCGGGGAGCTGTTTTTT
>once|.|TRBJ1-5|TRBV4-2
CASSQDRASGNQPQHF
TGTGCCAGCAGCCAAGACAGGGCTTCGGGCAATCAGCCCCAGCATTTT
>.|.|TRBJ2-7|TRBV6-6
CASRPGTAEQYF
TGTGCCAGCAGGCCCGGGACTGCAGAGCAGTACTTC
>.|TRBD2|TRBJ2-1|TRBV2
CASSITSGGLNEQFF
TGTGCCAGCAGCATTACTAGCGGGGGCCTCAATGAGCAGTTCTTC
>.|.|TRBJ2-5|TRBV7-2
CASSLHISLGGVQTQYF
TGTGCCAGCAGCTTACATATTTCCCTCGGGGGAGTACAAACCCAGTACTTC
>few|.|TRBJ1-1|TRBV20-1
CSAYRNTEAFF
TGCAGTGCTTACAGAAACACTGAAGCTTTCTTT
>.|TRBD1|TRBJ2-1|TRBV28
CASSLGAGGGQGHNEQFF
TGTGCCAGCAGTTTAGGTGCCGGAGGGGGACAGGGCCACAATGAGCAGTTCTTC
>.|TRBD1|TRBJ2-2|TRBV14
CASSQDFRGYANTGELFF
TGTGCCAGCAGCCAAGATTTCAGGGGGTATGCGAACACCGGGGAGCTGTTTTTT
>.|TRBD1|TRBJ1-1|TRBV5-1
CASSHGQGGTEAFF
TGCGCCAGCAGCCACGGACAGGGTGGCACTGAAGCTTTCTTT
>.|.|TRBJ2-6|TRBV5-1
CASSLANGANVLTF
TGCGCCAGCAGCTTGGCCAATGGGGCCAACGTCCTGACTTTC
>few|.|TRBJ2-2|TRBV5-1
CASSDSYGELFF
TGCGCCAGCAGCGACAGTTACGGGGAGCTGTTTTTT
>.|TRBD2|TRBJ2-1|TRBV5-8
CASSLELAGSSYNEQFF
TGTGCCAGCAGCTTGGAACTAGCGGGGAGCTCCTACAATGAGCAGTTCTTC
>.|.|TRBJ1-1|TRBV6-1
CASSEVWVSGTEAFF
TGTGCCAGCAGTGAAGTTTGGGTATCGGGAACTGAAGCTTTCTTT
>.|.|TRBJ2-6|TRBV5-6
CASSPGPGVLTF
TGTGCCAGCAGCCCCGGACCGGGGGTCCTGACTTTC
>.|.|TRBJ2-7|TRBV10-3
CATKAGTYEQYF
TGTGCCACCAAGGCGGGAACTTACGAGCAGTACTTC
>.|TRBD1|TRBJ1-1|TRBV6-5
CASSSPDRTGGEAFF
TGTGCCAGCAGTTCGCCCGATAGGACAGGGGGGGAAGCTTTCTTT
>few|.|TRBJ1-2|TRBV29-1
CSVEERRGRGYTF
TGCAGCGTTGAAGAAAGGCGGGGACGGGGCTACACCTTC
>once|.|TRBJ1-1|TRBV6-1
CASSPGKNTEAFF
TGTGCCAGCAGTCCAGGGAAAAACACTGAAGCTTTCTTT
>few|TRBD1|TRBJ2-4|TRBV19
CASMGQGRTLAKNIQYF
TGTGCCAGTATGGGACAGGGTAGAACCTTAGCCAAAAACATTCAGTACTTC